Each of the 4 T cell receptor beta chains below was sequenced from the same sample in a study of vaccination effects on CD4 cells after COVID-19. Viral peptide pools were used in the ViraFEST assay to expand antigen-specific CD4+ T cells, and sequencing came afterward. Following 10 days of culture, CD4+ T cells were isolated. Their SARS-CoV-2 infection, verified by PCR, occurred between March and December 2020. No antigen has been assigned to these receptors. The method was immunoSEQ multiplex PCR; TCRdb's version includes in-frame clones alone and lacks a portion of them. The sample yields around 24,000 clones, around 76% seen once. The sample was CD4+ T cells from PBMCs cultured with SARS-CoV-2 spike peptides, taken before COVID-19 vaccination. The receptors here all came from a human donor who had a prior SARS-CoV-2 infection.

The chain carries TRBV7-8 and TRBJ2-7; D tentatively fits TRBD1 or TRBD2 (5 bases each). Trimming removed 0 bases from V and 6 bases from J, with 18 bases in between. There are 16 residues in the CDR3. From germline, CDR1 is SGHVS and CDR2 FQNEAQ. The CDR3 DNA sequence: TGTGCCAGCAGCTTAGCTCCATCCCAATGGGGACCCGAGCAGTACTTC. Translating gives CASSLAPSQWGPEQYF.

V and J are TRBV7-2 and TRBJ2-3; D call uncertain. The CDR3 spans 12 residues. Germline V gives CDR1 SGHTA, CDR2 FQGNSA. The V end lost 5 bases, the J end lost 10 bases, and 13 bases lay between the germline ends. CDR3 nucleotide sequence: TGTGCCAGCAGCCCCCAGACTGAGGCGCAGTATTTT. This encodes CASSPQTEAQYF.

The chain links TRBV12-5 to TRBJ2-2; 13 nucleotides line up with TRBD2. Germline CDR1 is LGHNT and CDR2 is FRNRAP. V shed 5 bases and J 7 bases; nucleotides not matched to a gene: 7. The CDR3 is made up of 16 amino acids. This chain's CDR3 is CASGKTSGGALGELFF. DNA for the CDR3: TGTGCTAGTGGTAAAACTAGCGGGGGGGCACTCGGGGAGCTGTTTTTT. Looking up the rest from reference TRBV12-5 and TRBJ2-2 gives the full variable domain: DARVTQTPRHKVTEMGQEVTMRCQPILGHNTVFWYRQTMMQGLELLAYFRNRAPLDDSGMPKDRFSAEMPDATLATLKIQPSEPRDSAVYFCASGKTSGGALGELFFGEGSRLTVL.

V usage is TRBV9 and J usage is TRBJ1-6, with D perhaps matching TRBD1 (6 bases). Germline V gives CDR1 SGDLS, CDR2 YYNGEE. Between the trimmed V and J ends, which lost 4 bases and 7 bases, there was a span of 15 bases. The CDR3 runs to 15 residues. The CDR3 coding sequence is TGTGCCAGCAGCCCACCGGGGGGGCCCAATTCACCCCTCCACTTT. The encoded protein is CASSPPGGPNSPLHF.